This record covers a single TCR beta chain. No antigen is known for it. These data come from a study of regulatory T cells in long-lasting Graves disease. Study-wide context: Over 5 years on antithyroid drugs plus positive TSH receptor antibodies marked Graves' disease as persistent. Study outcomes and limitations: Reduced TCR diversity was observed in persistent Graves' patients versus newly diagnosed patients. Clonotypes that were public and shared totalled some 2,900 in persistent patients versus about a thousand in new patients.

Specified time point: persistent/refractory GD, antithyroid drugs over 5 years with positive TRAb. There was RNA extracted from PBMCs, and the TCR library was made from it. It was an endocrinology department in Xi'an, China, that provided the patients. Sequencing libraries for TCR beta were prepared with iRepertoire HTBI primers and Arm-PCR of CDR3 regions. TCRdb called the multiplex PCR reads again in MiXCR, with one record for every CDR3 protein. Of 500,000 to 800,000 distinct CDR3 sequences in the sample, about 30% were seen once. J was trimmed by 0 bases and V by 4 bases; bases with no gene match: 7. This CDR3 is 16 amino acids long. The germline CDR1 and CDR2 sequences are SEHNR and FQNEAQ (reference sequence).

This chain links TRBV7-9 with TRBJ2-7; 9 bases map to TRBD1. This material consisted of peripheral blood mononuclear cells (PBMCs), taken when the disease was refractory, from a patient treated with antithyroid drugs. The TCR was taken from a female donor with Graves disease. The CDR3: CASSWPGQGPSYEQYF. CDR3 nucleotide sequence: TGTGCCAGCAGCTGGCCGGGACAGGGACCCTCCTACGAGCAGTACTTC.